The sequence of this TCR beta chain was determined in a study of response to subunit inactivated influenza vaccine. Each CDR3 protein gets one entry after TCRdb re-called the RT-PCR reads with MiXCR. The sample shows 650,000 to 850,000 distinct CDR3 sequences, roughly 14% of them seen only once. CDR1 is SGHRS and CDR2 is YFSETQ in the germline V gene. The CDR3 is made up of 14 amino acids. V was cut by 5 bases and J by 5 bases, with 16 bases left in between. The source was PBMCs from blood, collected 14 to 15 days before vaccination. This TCR was sampled from a man aged 50-59 years who received an inactivated influenza vaccine. The V and J genes are TRBV5-1 and TRBJ1-1; tentatively, D is TRBD1 (6 bases). The CDR3 nucleotides are TGCGCCAGCAGACTTAACGTAGGGGGTACTGAAGCTTTCTTT. Protein sequence: CASRLNVGGTEAFF.